The entry below describes one TCR beta chain. Assay: immunoSEQ multiplex PCR; the TCRdb copy retains only in-frame clones and omits some. The sample contains 50,000 to 75,000 clones, roughly 92% of which appear only once. The data originate from a study of T cell changes during pregnancy in multiple sclerosis. The CDR3 extends over 13 amino acids. CDR1 is SGHVS and CDR2 is FQNEAQ in the germline V gene. Trimming left V 5 bases short and J 1 base short, with 8 bases between. The chain carries TRBV7-8 and TRBJ2-5, with D perhaps matching TRBD2 (5 bases). This TCR was recovered from a female donor in good health, enrolled as a control in a pregnancy study. The input for sequencing was peripheral blood, taken in the third trimester of pregnancy. The CDR3: CASSRRFQETQYF. As DNA, the CDR3 is TGTGCCAGCAGCCGGAGGTTCCAAGAGACCCAGTACTTC.